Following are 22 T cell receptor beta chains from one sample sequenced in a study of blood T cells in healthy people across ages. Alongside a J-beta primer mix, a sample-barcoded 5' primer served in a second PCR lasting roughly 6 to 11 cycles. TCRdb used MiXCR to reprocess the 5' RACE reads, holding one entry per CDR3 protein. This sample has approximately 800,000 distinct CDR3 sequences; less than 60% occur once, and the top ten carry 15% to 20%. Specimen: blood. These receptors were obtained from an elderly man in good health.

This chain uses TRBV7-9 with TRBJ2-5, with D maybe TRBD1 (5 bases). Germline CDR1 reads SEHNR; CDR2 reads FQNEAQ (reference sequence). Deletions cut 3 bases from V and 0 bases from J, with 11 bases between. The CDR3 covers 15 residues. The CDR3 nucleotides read TGTGCCAGCAGCTTGGGGCAGCTAGACCAAGAGACCCAGTACTTC. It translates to CASSLGQLDQETQYF.

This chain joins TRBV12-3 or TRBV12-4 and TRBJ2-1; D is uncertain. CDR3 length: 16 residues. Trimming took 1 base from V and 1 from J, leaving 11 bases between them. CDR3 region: CASSLGALGSYNEQFF. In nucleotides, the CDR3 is TGTGCCAGCAGTTTAGGGGCGTTAGGTTCCTACAATGAGCAGTTCTTC.

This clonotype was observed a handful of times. The CDR3 bases are TGCAGTGCTCCAAGGACTAGCGGTCTGGAGCAGTACTTC. It translates to CSAPRTSGLEQYF. The chain employs TRBV20-1 and TRBJ2-7, with 10 nucleotides matching TRBD2. The germline gives CDR1 DFQATT, CDR2 SNEGSKA (reference sequence). CDR3 length equals 13 residues. V was pared by 5 bases and J by 7 bases, with 8 bases of the junction left unmatched.

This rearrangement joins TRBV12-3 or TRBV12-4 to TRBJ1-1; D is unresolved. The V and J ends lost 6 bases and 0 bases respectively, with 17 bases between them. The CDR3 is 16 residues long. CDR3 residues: CASSPGSRVMNTEAFF. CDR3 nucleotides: TGTGCCAGCAGCCCAGGCTCCCGGGTAATGAACACTGAAGCTTTCTTT.

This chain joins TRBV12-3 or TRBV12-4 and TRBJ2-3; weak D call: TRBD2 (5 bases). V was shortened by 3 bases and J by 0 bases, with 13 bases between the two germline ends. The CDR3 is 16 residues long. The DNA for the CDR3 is TGTGCCAGCAGTTTTTCTAATCCGGGAAGCACAGATACGCAGTATTTT. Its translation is CASSFSNPGSTDTQYF.

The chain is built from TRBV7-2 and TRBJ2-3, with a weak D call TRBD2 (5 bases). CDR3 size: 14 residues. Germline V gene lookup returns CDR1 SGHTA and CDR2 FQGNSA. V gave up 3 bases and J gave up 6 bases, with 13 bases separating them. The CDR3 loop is CASSFISSLDTQYF. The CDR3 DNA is TGTGCCAGCAGCTTTATTTCTAGCTTGGATACGCAGTATTTT.

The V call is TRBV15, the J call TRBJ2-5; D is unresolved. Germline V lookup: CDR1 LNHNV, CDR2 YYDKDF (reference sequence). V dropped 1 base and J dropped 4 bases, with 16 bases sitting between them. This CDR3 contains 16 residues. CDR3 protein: CATSRAGLTMGETQYF. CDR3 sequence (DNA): TGTGCCACCAGCAGAGCTGGCCTAACAATGGGAGAGACCCAGTACTTC.

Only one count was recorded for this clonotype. DNA of the CDR3: TGCAGTGCTAGATCCCTACTAGCGGGAGAGACCCAGTACTTC. As protein: CSARSLLAGETQYF. This chain joins TRBV20-1 and TRBJ2-5, with 9 bases identical to TRBD2. The CDR3 is made up of 14 amino acids. V dropped 2 bases and J dropped 4; count of bases not matched to a gene: 5. The germline CDR1 and CDR2 sequences are DFQATT and SNEGSKA (reference sequence).

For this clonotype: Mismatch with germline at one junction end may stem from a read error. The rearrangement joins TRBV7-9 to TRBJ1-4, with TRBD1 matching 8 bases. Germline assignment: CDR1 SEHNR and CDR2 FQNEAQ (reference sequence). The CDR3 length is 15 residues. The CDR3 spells CAGSPWTGMGEKLFF. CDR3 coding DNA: TGTGCCGGCAGCCCCTGGACAGGGATGGGTGAAAAACTGTTTTTT. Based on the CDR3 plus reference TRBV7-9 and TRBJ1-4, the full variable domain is DTGVSQNPRHKITKRGQNVTFRCDPISEHNRLYWYRQTLGQGPEFLTYFQNEAQLEKSRLLSDRFSAERPKGSFSTLEIQRTEQGDSAMYLCAGSPWTGMGEKLFFGSGTQLSVL.

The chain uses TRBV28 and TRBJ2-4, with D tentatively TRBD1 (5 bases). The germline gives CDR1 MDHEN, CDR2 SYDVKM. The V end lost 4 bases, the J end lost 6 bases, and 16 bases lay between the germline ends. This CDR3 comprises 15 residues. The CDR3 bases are TGTGCCAGCAGTTCACCGACAGTTAATGGAAACATTCAGTACTTC. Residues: CASSSPTVNGNIQYF.

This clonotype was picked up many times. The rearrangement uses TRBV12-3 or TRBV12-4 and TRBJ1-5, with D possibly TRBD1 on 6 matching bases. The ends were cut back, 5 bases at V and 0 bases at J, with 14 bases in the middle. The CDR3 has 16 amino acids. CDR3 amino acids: CASSPGQILSNQPQHF. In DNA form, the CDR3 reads TGTGCCAGCAGTCCTGGACAGATCCTTAGCAATCAGCCCCAGCATTTT.

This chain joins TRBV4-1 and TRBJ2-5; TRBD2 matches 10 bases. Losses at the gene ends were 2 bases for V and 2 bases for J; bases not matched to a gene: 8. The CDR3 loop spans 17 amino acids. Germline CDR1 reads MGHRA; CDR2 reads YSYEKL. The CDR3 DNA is TGCGCCAGCAGCCAATGGCTAGCGGGAGCGATTCAAGAGACCCAGTACTTC. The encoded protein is CASSQWLAGAIQETQYF.

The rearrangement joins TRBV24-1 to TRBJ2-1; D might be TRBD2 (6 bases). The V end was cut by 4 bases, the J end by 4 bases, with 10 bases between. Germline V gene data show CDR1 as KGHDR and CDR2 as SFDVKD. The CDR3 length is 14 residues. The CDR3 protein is CATSEDREYNEQFF. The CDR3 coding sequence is TGTGCCACCAGTGAAGACCGGGAGTACAATGAGCAGTTCTTC.

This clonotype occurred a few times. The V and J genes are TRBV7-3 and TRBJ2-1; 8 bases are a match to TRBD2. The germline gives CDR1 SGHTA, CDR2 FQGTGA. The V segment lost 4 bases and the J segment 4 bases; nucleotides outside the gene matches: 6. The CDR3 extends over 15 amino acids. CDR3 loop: CASSSSGLGYNEQFF. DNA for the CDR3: TGTGCCAGCAGCTCCTCGGGACTAGGATACAATGAGCAGTTCTTC.

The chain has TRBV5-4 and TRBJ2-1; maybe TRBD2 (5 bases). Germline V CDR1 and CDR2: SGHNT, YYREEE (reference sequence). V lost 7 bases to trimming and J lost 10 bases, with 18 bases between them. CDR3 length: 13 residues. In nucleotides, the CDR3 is TGTGCCAGCCGCATTGGAGGTTCGGGGGAGCAGTTCTTC. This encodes CASRIGGSGEQFF.

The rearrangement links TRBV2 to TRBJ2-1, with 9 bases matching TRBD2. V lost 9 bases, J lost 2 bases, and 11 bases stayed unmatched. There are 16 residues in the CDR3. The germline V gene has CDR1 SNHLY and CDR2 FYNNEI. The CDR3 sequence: CARETSTSGTYNEQFF. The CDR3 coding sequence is TGTGCCAGGGAAACGTCGACTAGCGGAACCTACAATGAGCAGTTCTTC.

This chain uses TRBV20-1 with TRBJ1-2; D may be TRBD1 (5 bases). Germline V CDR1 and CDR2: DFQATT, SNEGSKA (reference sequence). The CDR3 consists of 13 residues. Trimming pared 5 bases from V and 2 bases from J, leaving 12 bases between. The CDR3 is CSARGPGNYGYTF. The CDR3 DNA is TGCAGTGCTCGGGGCCCGGGAAACTATGGCTACACCTTC.

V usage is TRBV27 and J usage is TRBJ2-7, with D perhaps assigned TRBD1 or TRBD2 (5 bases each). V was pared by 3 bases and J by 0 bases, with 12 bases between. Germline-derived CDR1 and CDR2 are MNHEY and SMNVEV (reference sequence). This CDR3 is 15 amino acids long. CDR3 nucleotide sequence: TGTGCCAGCAGTTTCACGGGACGGGACTCCTACGAGCAGTACTTC. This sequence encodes CASSFTGRDSYEQYF.

In nucleotides, the CDR3 is TGCAGCGTTGATAAAATGTCCGGGACTGGTGCCTACAATGAGCAGTTCTTC. Translated, it gives CSVDKMSGTGAYNEQFF. The chain recombines TRBV29-1 with TRBJ2-1; D is perhaps TRBD2 (6 bases). With 3 bases removed from V and 2 bases from J, the gap between germline ends came to 20 bases. This CDR3 spans 17 amino acids. The germline V gene encodes CDR1 SQVTM and CDR2 ANQGSEA.

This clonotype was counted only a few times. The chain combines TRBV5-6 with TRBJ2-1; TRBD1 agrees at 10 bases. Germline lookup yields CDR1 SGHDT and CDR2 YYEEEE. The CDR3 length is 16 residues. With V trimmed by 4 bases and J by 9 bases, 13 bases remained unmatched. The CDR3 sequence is CASSPEGQGIYAEQFF. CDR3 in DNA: TGTGCCAGCAGCCCCGAGGGACAGGGGATTTACGCTGAGCAGTTCTTC.

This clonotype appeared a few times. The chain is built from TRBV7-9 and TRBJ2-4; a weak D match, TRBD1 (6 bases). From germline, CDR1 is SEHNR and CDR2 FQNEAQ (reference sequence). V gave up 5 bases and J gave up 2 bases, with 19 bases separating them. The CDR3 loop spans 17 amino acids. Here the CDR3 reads CASSRTTNRDTKNIQYF. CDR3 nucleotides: TGTGCCAGCAGCCGGACGACTAACAGGGATACCAAAAACATTCAGTACTTC.

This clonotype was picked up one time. CDR3 nucleotide sequence: TGTGCCAGCAGCTCTCAGGAGGTTGGAAAACTGTTTTTT. It yields the protein CASSSQEVGKLFF. This rearrangement joins TRBV7-9 to TRBJ1-4, with D unclear. The germline V and J ends were trimmed by 4 bases and 10 bases, with 13 bases remaining between them. Germline CDR1 is SEHNR and CDR2 is FQNEAQ (reference sequence). This CDR3 is 13 amino acids long.